Listed below are T cell receptor beta chains from one sample, sequenced in a study of blood T cell repertoires in COVID-19. Sequenced by immunoSEQ multiplex PCR; TCRdb stores in-frame clones only, minus some. The profile shows some 71,000 clones, nearly 90% of them singletons. What was sequenced was peripheral blood. All receptors derive from a man in his fifties or sixties with acute or convalescent COVID-19. CDR3s include the opening cysteine and the closing phenylalanine or tryptophan. The D gene is left open where the match is weak. Expanded clones get a size class; other rows say once, few or many, or leave the size out.

>TRBD2|TRBJ2-2|TRBV7-9|NA
CASSPTLAGSLNTGELFF
TGTGCCAGCAGCCCCACGCTAGCGGGCTCACTGAACACCGGGGAGCTGTTTTTT
>NA|TRBJ2-4|TRBV19|NA
CASSIDVSRGAKNIQYF
TGTGCCAGTAGTATAGATGTAAGTCGAGGGGCCAAAAACATTCAGTACTTC
>NA|TRBJ2-1|TRBV5-8|once
CASSAGGPYNEQFF
TGTGCCAGCAGCGCAGGGGGGCCCTACAATGAGCAGTTCTTC
>NA|TRBJ1-2|TRBV13|NA
CASSIWAPANYGYTF
TGTGCCAGCAGTATCTGGGCCCCTGCTAACTATGGCTACACCTTC
>TRBD2|TRBJ2-1|TRBV7-2|NA
CASSLSAGVNEQFF
TGTGCCAGCAGCTTATCAGCGGGAGTCAATGAGCAGTTCTTC
>NA|TRBJ1-1|TRBV30|NA
CAWSLQPNTEAFF
TGTGCCTGGAGTTTACAGCCGAACACTGAAGCTTTCTTT
>TRBD1|TRBJ2-1|TRBV29-1|NA
CSSKPGQKFNEQFF
TGCAGCTCCAAACCGGGACAGAAGTTCAATGAGCAGTTCTTC
>NA|TRBJ1-5|TRBV2|NA
CASKEGLKNQPQHF
TGTGCCAGCAAGGAGGGACTAAAGAATCAGCCCCAGCATTTT
>TRBD2|TRBJ2-5|TRBV2|NA
CASSEGLLAGAYFRQETQYF
TGTGCCAGCAGTGAGGGGTTACTAGCGGGGGCGTATTTTCGCCAAGAGACCCAGTACTTC
>TRBD1|TRBJ1-2|TRBV5-1|NA
CASRPGTGAYGYTF
TGCGCCAGCAGACCGGGGACAGGGGCCTATGGCTACACCTTC
>TRBD1|TRBJ1-5|TRBV9|NA
CASSGSGGTQPQHF
TGTGCCAGCAGCGGATCAGGGGGCACTCAGCCCCAGCATTTT
>NA|TRBJ2-2|TRBV24-1|NA
CATSDRSHGELFF
TGTGCCACCAGTGACAGGTCCCACGGGGAGCTGTTTTTT
>NA|TRBJ1-1|TRBV30|few
CAWTGGEAEAFF
TGTGCCTGGACCGGGGGAGAGGCTGAAGCTTTCTTT
>TRBD1|TRBJ1-5|TRBV7-9|once
CASSLGTGQGHQPQHF
TGTGCCAGCAGCTTAGGCACGGGACAGGGTCATCAGCCCCAGCATTTT
>TRBD2|TRBJ2-1|TRBV10-3|NA
CAISELAGDPYNEQFF
TGTGCCATCAGTGAGTTAGCGGGAGATCCCTACAATGAGCAGTTCTTC
>TRBD2|TRBJ2-5|TRBV5-5|NA
CASSWDAREGLGETQYF
TGTGCCAGCAGCTGGGACGCGCGGGAGGGCCTGGGAGAGACCCAGTACTTC
>TRBD1|TRBJ2-7|TRBV10-2|NA
CASQETGVYYEQYF
TGCGCCAGTCAGGAGACAGGGGTTTACTACGAGCAGTACTTC
>NA|TRBJ2-1|TRBV9|NA
CASSVGGGNEQFF
TGTGCCAGCAGCGTAGGGGGAGGTAACGAGCAGTTCTTC
>TRBD1|TRBJ2-5|TRBV7-6|NA
CASSLRDRGPETQYF
TGTGCCAGCAGCCTTCGGGACAGGGGGCCAGAGACCCAGTACTTC
>TRBD2|TRBJ2-1|TRBV27|once
CASSLRLGTSSFDEQFF
TGTGCCAGCAGTTTAAGGCTCGGGACTAGCTCTTTCGATGAGCAGTTCTTC
>NA|TRBJ2-1|TRBV16|NA
CASSQGRESSYNEQFF
TGTGCCAGCAGCCAGGGCAGGGAAAGCTCCTACAATGAGCAGTTCTTC
>NA|TRBJ2-1|TRBV4-1|NA
CASSQHYNEQFF
TGCGCCAGCAGCCAACACTACAATGAGCAGTTCTTC
>NA|TRBJ2-5|TRBV6-5|NA
CASNEGLLETQYF
TGTGCCAGCAACGAGGGTCTACTAGAGACCCAGTACTTC
>TRBD1|TRBJ1-3|TRBV7-8|NA
CASSLAGTGFGNTIYF
TGTGCCAGCAGCTTAGCCGGGACAGGGTTCGGAAACACCATATATTTT
>NA|TRBJ1-2|TRBV12-3/TRBV12-4|NA
CASSLRQGVGYTF
TGTGCCAGCAGTTTAAGGCAGGGTGTCGGCTACACCTTC
>NA|TRBJ1-5|TRBV19|NA
CASSMPRGVSQPQHF
TGTGCCAGTAGTATGCCCCGGGGGGTCAGCCAGCCCCAGCATTTT
>NA|TRBJ1-6|TRBV27|NA
CASSSGQTDSPLHF
TGTGCCAGCAGTTCCGGACAGACGGATTCACCCCTCCACTTT
>NA|TRBJ1-2|TRBV19|NA
CASSTAPGPYGYTF
TGTGCCAGTAGTACCGCCCCAGGTCCCTATGGCTACACCTTC
>TRBD2|TRBJ2-7|TRBV11-3|NA
CASSSGLAYEQYF
TGTGCCAGCAGCTCGGGACTAGCCTACGAGCAGTACTTC
>TRBD1|TRBJ2-1|TRBV18|once
CASSPSGTGGHSYNEQFF
TGTGCCAGCTCACCCTCCGGGACAGGGGGACACTCCTACAATGAGCAGTTCTTC
>NA|TRBJ2-7|TRBV6-5|NA
CASARKHEQYF
TGTGCCAGCGCGCGGAAACACGAGCAGTACTTC
>TRBD1|TRBJ2-5|TRBV5-6|NA
CASSWDSQETQYF
TGTGCCAGCAGCTGGGACAGCCAAGAGACCCAGTACTTC
>NA|TRBJ2-7|TRBV15|NA
CATSRRRQDYEQYF
TGTGCCACCAGCAGACGGCGACAGGATTACGAGCAGTACTTC
>NA|TRBJ1-1|TRBV3-1/TRBV3-2|NA
CASSRGTEAFF
TGTGCCAGCAGTCGGGGCACTGAAGCTTTCTTT
>NA|TRBJ2-7|TRBV12-3/TRBV12-4|NA
CASTRGIYEQYF
TGTGCCAGCACCCGCGGGATTTACGAGCAGTACTTC
>NA|TRBJ2-1|TRBV5-1|NA
CASSLGQGTYNEQFF
TGCGCCAGCAGCTTGGGTCAGGGAACCTACAATGAGCAGTTCTTC
>TRBD2|TRBJ2-7|TRBV6-5|NA
CASGSGTTYEQYF
TGTGCCAGCGGGAGCGGGACCACCTACGAGCAGTACTTC
>NA|TRBJ1-6|TRBV19|NA
CASAGQKNSPLHF
TGTGCCAGCGCCGGACAGAAAAATTCACCCCTCCACTTT
>NA|TRBJ2-5|TRBV7-9|NA
CASSLGTPGETQYF
TGTGCCAGCAGCTTAGGCACTCCGGGGGAGACCCAGTACTTC
>TRBD2|TRBJ2-2|TRBV5-8|NA
CASSLALAGTNTGELFF
TGTGCCAGCAGCTTAGCTCTAGCGGGGACGAACACCGGGGAGCTGTTTTTT
>TRBD2|TRBJ2-1|TRBV15|NA
CATSPRLAGSANFRDGSYNEQFF
TGTGCCACCAGCCCCCGACTAGCGGGTTCTGCAAACTTTAGAGATGGCTCCTACAATGAGCAGTTCTTC
>NA|TRBJ1-1|TRBV6-5|NA
CVAAGVGEAFF
TGTGTCGCGGCAGGGGTTGGTGAAGCTTTCTTT
>TRBD2|TRBJ2-7|TRBV19|NA
CASKTSGSSYEQYF
TGTGCCAGTAAGACTAGCGGGAGCTCCTACGAGCAGTACTTC
>NA|TRBJ1-3|TRBV10-3|few
CATRGGGLSPGNTIYF
TGTGCCACCCGGGGCGGGGGCTTATCTCCTGGAAACACCATATATTTT
>TRBD1|TRBJ2-7|TRBV30|NA
CAWSRQGALNEQYF
TGTGCCTGGTCCCGACAGGGGGCTTTAAACGAGCAGTACTTC
>TRBD2|TRBJ2-3|TRBV5-1|NA
CASSLTSGRSTDTQYF
TGCGCCAGCAGCTTGACTAGCGGGAGAAGCACAGATACGCAGTATTTT
>TRBD2|TRBJ2-7|TRBV5-1|NA
CASSPGLAGSEQYF
TGCGCCAGCAGCCCGGGACTAGCGGGATCCGAGCAGTACTTC
>NA|TRBJ2-2|TRBV9|NA
CASSVGPTKNTGELFF
TGTGCCAGCAGCGTAGGCCCGACAAAGAACACCGGGGAGCTGTTTTTT